This T cell receptor (beta chain) is drawn from a study of long-term antiretroviral therapy in people with HIV. The germline V gene encodes CDR1 SGDLS and CDR2 YYNGEE. V lost 4 bases to trimming and J lost 6 bases, with 14 bases between them. This CDR3 has 13 amino acids. Running of the v3.0 immunoSEQ assay took place at survey level. Data came from immunoSEQ multiplex PCR; TCRdb stores just in-frame clones and leaves some out. The sample lists roughly 44,000 clones, about 95% seen once, with 2.5% to 3% in the top ten. Notes on the study in general: Dominating the repertoire at all time points were the clones that expanded before ART. Transplant-donor-level diversity was not reached after ART, though diversity increased.

For this clone: Its antigen is not identified.

One or more pre-ART and two or more post-ART PBMC samples were available from each donor. Cryopreserved PBMC samples of about 0.95-10 million cells were used for DNA extraction. The sample was unsorted PBMCs, taken 3.7 years after starting antiretroviral therapy. This clonotype was obtained from a woman aged 45-65 years with HIV. The V and J genes are TRBV9 and TRBJ2-7; D tentatively fits TRBD1 or TRBD2 (7 bases each). The CDR3 region is CASSPGGGPEQYF. The DNA of the CDR3 is TGTGCCAGCAGCCCAGGGGGGGGTCCCGAGCAGTACTTC. Full variable domain (rest looked up from reference TRBV9 and TRBJ2-7): DSGVTQTPKHLITATGQRVTLRCSPRSGDLSVYWYQQSLDQGLQFLIQYYNGEERAKGNILERFSAQQFPDLHSELNLSSLELGDSALYFCASSPGGGPEQYFGPGTRLTVT.